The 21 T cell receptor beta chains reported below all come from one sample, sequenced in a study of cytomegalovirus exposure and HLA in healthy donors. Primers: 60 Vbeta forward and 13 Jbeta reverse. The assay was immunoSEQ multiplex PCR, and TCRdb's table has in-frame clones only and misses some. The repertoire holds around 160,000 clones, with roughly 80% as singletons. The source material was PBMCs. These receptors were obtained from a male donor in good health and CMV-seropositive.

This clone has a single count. The CDR3 loop reads CASSLIPGTVSNQPQHF. The CDR3 nucleotides are TGTGCCAGCAGCTTAATACCCGGGACAGTCAGCAATCAGCCCCAGCATTTT. The chain links TRBV7-8 to TRBJ1-5, with TRBD1 matching 7 bases. The CDR3 runs 17 residues. Trimming took 2 bases from V and 1 from J; bases not matched to a gene: 8. The germline CDR1 and CDR2 sequences are SGHVS and FQNEAQ.

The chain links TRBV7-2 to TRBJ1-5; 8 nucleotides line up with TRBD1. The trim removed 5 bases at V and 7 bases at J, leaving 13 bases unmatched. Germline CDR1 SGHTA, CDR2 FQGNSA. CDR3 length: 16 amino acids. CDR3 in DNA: TGTGCCAGCAGCACCCAACAGGGGGGTCCGGAGCAGCCCCAGCATTTT. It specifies CASSTQQGGPEQPQHF.

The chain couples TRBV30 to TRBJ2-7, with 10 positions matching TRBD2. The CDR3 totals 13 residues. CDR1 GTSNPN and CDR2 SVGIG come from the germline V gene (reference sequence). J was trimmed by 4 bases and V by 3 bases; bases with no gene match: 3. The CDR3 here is CAWRGLATYEQYF. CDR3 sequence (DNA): TGTGCCTGGAGGGGACTAGCGACGTACGAGCAGTACTTC.

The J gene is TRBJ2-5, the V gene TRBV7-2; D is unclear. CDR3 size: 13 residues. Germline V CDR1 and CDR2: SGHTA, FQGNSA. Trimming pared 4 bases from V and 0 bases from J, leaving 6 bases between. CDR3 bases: TGTGCCAGCAGCTCGACATACCAAGAGACCCAGTACTTC. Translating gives CASSSTYQETQYF.

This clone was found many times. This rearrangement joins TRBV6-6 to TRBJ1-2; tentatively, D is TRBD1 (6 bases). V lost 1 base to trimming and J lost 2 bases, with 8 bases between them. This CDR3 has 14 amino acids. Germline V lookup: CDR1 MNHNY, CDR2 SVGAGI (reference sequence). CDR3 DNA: TGTGCCAGCAGTTACTTGGGACAAAACTATGGCTACACCTTC. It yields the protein CASSYLGQNYGYTF.

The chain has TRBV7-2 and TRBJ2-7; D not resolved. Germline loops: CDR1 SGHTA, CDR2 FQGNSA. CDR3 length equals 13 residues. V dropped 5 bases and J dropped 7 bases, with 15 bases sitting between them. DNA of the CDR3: TGTGCCAGCAGCCCCCGGCTAGGCGGTGAGCAGTACTTC. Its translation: CASSPRLGGEQYF.

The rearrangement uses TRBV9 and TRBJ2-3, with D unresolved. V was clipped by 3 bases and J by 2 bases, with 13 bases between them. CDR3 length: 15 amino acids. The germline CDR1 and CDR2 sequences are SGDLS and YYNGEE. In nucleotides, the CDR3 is TGTGCCAGCAGCGCAATGGTAGCCATCACAGATACGCAGTATTTT. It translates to CASSAMVAITDTQYF.

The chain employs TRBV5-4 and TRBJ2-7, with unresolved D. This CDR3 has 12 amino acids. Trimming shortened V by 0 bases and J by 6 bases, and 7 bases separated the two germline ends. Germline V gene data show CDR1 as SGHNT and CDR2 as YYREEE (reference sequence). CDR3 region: CASSLDSFEQYF. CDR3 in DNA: TGTGCCAGCAGCTTGGACTCATTCGAGCAGTACTTC.

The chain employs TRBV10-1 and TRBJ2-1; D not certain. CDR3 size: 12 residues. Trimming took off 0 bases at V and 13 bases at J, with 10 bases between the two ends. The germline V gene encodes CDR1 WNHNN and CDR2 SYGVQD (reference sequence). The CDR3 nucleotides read TGCGCCAGCAGTGAGTCAAGCGACGGCCAGTTCTTC. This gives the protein CASSESSDGQFF.

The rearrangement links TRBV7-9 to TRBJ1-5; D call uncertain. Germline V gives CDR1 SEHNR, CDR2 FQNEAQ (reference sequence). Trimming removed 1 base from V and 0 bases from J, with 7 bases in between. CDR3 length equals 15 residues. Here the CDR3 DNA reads TGTGCCAGCAGCTTAGGCGATTATAGCAATCAGCCCCAGCATTTT. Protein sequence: CASSLGDYSNQPQHF.

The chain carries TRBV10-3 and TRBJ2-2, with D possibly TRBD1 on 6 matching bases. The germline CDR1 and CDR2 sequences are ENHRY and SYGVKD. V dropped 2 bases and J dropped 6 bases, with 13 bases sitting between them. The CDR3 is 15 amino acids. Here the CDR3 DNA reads TGTGCCATCAGTGAGGGATACAGGGCGTCCGGGGAGCTGTTTTTT. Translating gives CAISEGYRASGELFF.

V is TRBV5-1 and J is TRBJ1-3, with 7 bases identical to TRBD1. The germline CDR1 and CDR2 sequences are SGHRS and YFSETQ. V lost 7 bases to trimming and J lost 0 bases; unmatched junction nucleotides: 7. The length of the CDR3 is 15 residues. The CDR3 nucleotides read TGCGCCAGCGGGACGGGACAGTCCTCTGGAAACACCATATATTTT. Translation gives CASGTGQSSGNTIYF.

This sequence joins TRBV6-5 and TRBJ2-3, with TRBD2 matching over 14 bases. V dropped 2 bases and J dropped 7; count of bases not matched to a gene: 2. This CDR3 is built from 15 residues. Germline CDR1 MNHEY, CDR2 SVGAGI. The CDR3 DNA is TGTGCCAGCAGTTACGGGACTAGCGGGGGTTATACGCAGTATTTT. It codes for CASSYGTSGGYTQYF.

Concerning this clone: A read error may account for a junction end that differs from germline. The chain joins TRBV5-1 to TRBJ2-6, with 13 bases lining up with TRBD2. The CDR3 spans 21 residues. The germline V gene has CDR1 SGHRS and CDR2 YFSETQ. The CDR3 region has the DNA TGCGCCAGCAGCTTGTTTTTGAGGACTAGCGGGAGTAGGTCTGGGGCCAACGGCCTGACTTTC. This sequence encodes CASSLFLRTSGSRSGANGLTF. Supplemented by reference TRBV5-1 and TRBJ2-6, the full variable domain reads KAGVTQTPRYLIKTRGQQVTLSCSPISGHRSVSWYQQTPGQGLQFLFEYFSETQRNKGNFPGRFSGRQFSNSRSEMNVSTLELGDSALYLCASSLFLRTSGSRSGANGLTFGAGSRLTVL.

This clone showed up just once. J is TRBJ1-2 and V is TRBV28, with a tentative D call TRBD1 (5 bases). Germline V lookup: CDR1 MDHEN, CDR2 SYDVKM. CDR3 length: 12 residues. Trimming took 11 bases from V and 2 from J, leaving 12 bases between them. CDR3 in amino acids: CAGGGGNYGYTF. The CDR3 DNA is TGTGCCGGCGGCGGGGGGAACTATGGCTACACCTTC.

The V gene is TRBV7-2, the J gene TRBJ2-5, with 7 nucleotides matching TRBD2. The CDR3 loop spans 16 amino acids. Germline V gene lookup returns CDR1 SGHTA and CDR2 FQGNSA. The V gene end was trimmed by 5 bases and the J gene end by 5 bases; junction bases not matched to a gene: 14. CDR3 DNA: TGTGCCAGCAGCCAGAGGGCGCGGCGGGGGTGGGAGACCCAGTACTTC. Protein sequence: CASSQRARRGWETQYF.

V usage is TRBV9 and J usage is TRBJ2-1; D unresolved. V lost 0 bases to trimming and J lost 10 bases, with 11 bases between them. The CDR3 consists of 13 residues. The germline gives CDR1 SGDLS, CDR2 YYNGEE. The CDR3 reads CASSVEGFGEQFF. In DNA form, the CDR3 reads TGTGCCAGCAGCGTAGAAGGCTTCGGGGAGCAGTTCTTC.

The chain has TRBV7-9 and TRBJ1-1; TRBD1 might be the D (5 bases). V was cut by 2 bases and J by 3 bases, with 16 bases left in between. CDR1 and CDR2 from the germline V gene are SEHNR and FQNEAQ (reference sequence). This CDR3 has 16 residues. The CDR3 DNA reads TGTGCCAGCAGCTTAACCTACGGGGGTAAGGACACTGAAGCTTTCTTT. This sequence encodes CASSLTYGGKDTEAFF.

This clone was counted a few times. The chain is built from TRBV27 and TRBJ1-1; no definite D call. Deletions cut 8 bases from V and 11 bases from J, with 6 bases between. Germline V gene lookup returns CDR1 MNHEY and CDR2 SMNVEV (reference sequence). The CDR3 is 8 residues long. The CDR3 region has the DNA TGTGCCAGCCACGGGGCTTTCTTT. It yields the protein CASHGAFF.

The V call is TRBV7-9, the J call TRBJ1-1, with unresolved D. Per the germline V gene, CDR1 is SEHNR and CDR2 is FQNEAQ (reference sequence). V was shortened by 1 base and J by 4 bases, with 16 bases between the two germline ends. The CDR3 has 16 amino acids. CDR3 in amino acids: CASSLEAGLGRTEAFF. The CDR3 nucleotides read TGTGCCAGCAGCTTAGAGGCCGGACTCGGACGCACTGAAGCTTTCTTT. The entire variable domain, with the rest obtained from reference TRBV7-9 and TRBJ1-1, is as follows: DTGVSQNPRHKITKRGQNVTFRCDPISEHNRLYWYRQTLGQGPEFLTYFQNEAQLEKSRLLSDRFSAERPKGSFSTLEIQRTEQGDSAMYLCASSLEAGLGRTEAFFGQGTRLTVV.

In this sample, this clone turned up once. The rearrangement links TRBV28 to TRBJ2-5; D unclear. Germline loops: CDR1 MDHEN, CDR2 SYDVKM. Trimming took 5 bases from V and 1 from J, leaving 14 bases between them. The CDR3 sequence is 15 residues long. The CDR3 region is CASSGPSLGQETQYF. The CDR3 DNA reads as TGTGCCAGCAGTGGGCCCTCATTGGGCCAAGAGACCCAGTACTTC. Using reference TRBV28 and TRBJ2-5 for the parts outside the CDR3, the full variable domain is DVKVTQSSRYLVKRTGEKVFLECVQDMDHENMFWYRQDPGLGLRLIYFSYDVKMKEKGDIPEGYSVSREKKERFSLILESASTNQTSMYLCASSGPSLGQETQYFGPGTRLLVL.